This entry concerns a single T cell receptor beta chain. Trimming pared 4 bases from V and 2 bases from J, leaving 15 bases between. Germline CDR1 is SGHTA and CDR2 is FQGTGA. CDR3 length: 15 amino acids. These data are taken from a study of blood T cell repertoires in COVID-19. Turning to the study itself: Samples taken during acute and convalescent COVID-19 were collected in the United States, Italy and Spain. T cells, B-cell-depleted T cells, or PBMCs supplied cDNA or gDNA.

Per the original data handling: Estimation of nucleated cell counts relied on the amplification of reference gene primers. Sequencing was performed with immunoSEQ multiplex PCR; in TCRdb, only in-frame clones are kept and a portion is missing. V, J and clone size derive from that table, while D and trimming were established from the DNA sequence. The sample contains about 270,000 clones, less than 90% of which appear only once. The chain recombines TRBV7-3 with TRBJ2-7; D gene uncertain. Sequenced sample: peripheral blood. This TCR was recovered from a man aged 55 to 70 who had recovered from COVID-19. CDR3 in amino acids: CASSSMPQATYEQYF. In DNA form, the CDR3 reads TGTGCCAGCAGCTCCATGCCGCAGGCCACCTACGAGCAGTACTTC.